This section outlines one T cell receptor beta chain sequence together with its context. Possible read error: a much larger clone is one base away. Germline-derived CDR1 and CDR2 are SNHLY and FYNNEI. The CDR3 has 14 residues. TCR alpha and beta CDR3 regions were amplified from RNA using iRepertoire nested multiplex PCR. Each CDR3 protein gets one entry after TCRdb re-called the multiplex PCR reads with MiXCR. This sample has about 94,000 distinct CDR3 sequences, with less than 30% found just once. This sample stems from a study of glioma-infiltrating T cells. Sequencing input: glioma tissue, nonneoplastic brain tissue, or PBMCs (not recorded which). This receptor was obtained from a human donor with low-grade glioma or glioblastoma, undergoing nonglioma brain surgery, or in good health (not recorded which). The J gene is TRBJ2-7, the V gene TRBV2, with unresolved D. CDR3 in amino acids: CASSHPLNSYEQNF. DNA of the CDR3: TGTGCCAGCAGCCACCCCTTGAACTCCTACGAGCAGAACTTC.